The entry below gives a single T cell receptor beta chain sequence along with its context. Its antigen is not identified. The record originates from a study of response to subunit inactivated influenza vaccine. Study-wide points: Authors suggested few new T cells are recruited by each seasonal influenza vaccination.

Via MiXCR, TCRdb re-called the RT-PCR reads, giving one row per CDR3 protein. This sample carries hundreds of thousands of distinct CDR3 sequences, around 8% of them seen once, and the ten largest clones take 10% to 15%. The material sequenced was PBMCs from blood, taken less than 30 months after vaccination. This receptor was taken from a man aged 50-75 years who received an inactivated influenza vaccine.

The CDR3 DNA follows: TGTGCCAGCAGTGACGGGATCATTCAGTACTTC. Protein product: CASSDGIIQYF. The chain carries TRBV2 and TRBJ2-4; maybe TRBD2 (5 bases). Germline V gives CDR1 SNHLY, CDR2 FYNNEI. Trimming left V 3 bases short and J 9 bases short, with 6 bases between. This CDR3 contains 11 residues.